This T cell receptor (beta chain) was sequenced in a study of blood T cell repertoires in COVID-19. Study processing details: Estimates of nucleated cell counts were drawn from the amplification of reference gene primers. The table came from immunoSEQ multiplex PCR; TCRdb's copy has only in-frame clones and leaves some out. V and J calls and clone size follow that table, whereas D and trimming were derived from the DNA. The profile shows fewer than 90,000 clones, roughly 86% of them singletons. CDR1 and CDR2 (germline): MNHEY, SVGAGI. The CDR3 spans 15 residues. Trimming stripped 0 bases from V and 3 bases from J, with 12 bases between.

Sequencing was carried out using peripheral blood. The chain recombines TRBV6-5 with TRBJ2-7; weak D call: TRBD1 (5 bases). This TCR derives from a man aged 50 or older with active or convalescent COVID-19. The chain's CDR3 is CASSYSPRVLYEQYF. CDR3 nucleotides: TGTGCCAGCAGTTACTCGCCCAGGGTTCTCTACGAGCAGTACTTC.